The T cell receptor beta chain under discussion was sequenced for a study of blood T cells in healthy people across ages. From germline, CDR1 is DFQATT and CDR2 SNEGSKA (reference sequence). There are 16 residues in the CDR3. V was cut by 3 bases and J by 4 bases, with 21 bases left in between. Using a J-beta primer mix together with a sample-barcoded 5' primer, a second PCR was run for about 6 to 11 cycles. Via MiXCR, TCRdb re-called the 5' RACE reads, giving one row per CDR3 protein. The repertoire holds hundreds of thousands of distinct CDR3 sequences, with 52% as singletons. What was sequenced was blood. The clonotype comes from a man in his sixties in good health. This chain joins TRBV20-1 and TRBJ1-2; no clear D gene. The CDR3 nucleotides read TGCAGTGCTAGGGACCCGGAAGGCAGCCCGGGCTATGGCTACACCTTC. Protein product: CSARDPEGSPGYGYTF.